The 8 T cell receptor beta chains below all came from one sample that was sequenced in a study of spatial heterogeneity in lung cancer. TCRdb re-called the 5' RACE reads through MiXCR, storing one row per CDR3 protein. This sample has 1,500 to 2,000 distinct CDR3 sequences, with more than 5% found just once. Regarding time point: sample taken at primary tumor resection. These TCRs' antigens remain unknown. Study findings and constraints: In tumors, expanded intratumoral alpha and beta TCR counts tracked mutation counts.

Specimen: lung tumor tissue, collected at surgery. The receptors stem from a male donor with early-stage non-small cell lung cancer.

This clonotype is medium-sized in the sample. This chain connects TRBV6-1 to TRBJ2-7; 7 bases match TRBD2. Trimming at V came to 0 bases and at J to 5 bases, leaving 7 bases not matched to a gene. The length of the CDR3 is 15 residues. Germline assignment: CDR1 MNHNS and CDR2 SASEGT. CDR3 coding DNA: TGTGCCAGCAGTGAAGCTGCGGGAGTGGGGAACGAGCAGTACTTC. Residues: CASSEAAGVGNEQYF.

This clonotype is labeled as large (0.1 to 1%). J is TRBJ1-1 and V is TRBV28; tentative D call: TRBD1 (5 bases). Germline values: CDR1 MDHEN, CDR2 SYDVKM. The CDR3 is 13 residues long. The ends were cut back, 2 bases at V and 8 bases at J, with 12 bases in the middle. The CDR3 DNA follows: TGTGCCAGCAGTTTAGTCAGGGCCACCGAAGCTTTCTTT. It translates to CASSLVRATEAFF. Supplemented by reference TRBV28 and TRBJ1-1, the full variable domain reads DVKVTQSSRYLVKRTGEKVFLECVQDMDHENMFWYRQDPGLGLRLIYFSYDVKMKEKGDIPEGYSVSREKKERFSLILESASTNQTSMYLCASSLVRATEAFFGQGTRLTVV.

Judged by abundance, this clonotype is large (0.1 to 1%). The rearrangement joins TRBV28 to TRBJ2-3; no clear D. The CDR3 covers 12 residues. The ends were cut back, 5 bases at V and 8 bases at J, with 11 bases in the middle. In germline, CDR1 is MDHEN, CDR2 SYDVKM. The CDR3 spells CASSTQQITQYF. DNA of the CDR3: TGTGCCAGCAGTACACAGCAGATTACGCAGTATTTT.

This clonotype was picked up many times. The V gene is TRBV6-1, the J gene TRBJ2-3; D possibly corresponds to TRBD2 (6 bases). This CDR3 comprises 13 residues. Germline assignment: CDR1 MNHNS and CDR2 SASEGT. V lost 3 bases to trimming and J lost 4 bases, with 8 bases between them. CDR3 sequence: CASSEEGADTQYF. Written as DNA, the CDR3 is TGTGCCAGCAGTGAGGAGGGAGCAGATACGCAGTATTTT.

Sample share makes this clonotype medium-sized (0.01 to 0.1%). The conserved final phenylalanine or tryptophan is absent from the CDR3, which likely points to a read error. The chain is built from TRBV20-1 and TRBJ2-1; D tentatively fits TRBD1 or TRBD2 (6 bases each). The V end was cut by 5 bases, the J end by 11 bases, with 28 bases between. From germline, CDR1 is DFQATT and CDR2 SNEGSKA (reference sequence). This CDR3 has 16 amino acids. The CDR3 coding sequence is TGCAGTGCTCTGATAACCGGGGGCAGGGGTTTGTTTAAGCAGTTCTTA. Translation: CSALITGGRGLFKQFL.

By sample fraction, this clonotype is medium-sized. The gene calls are TRBV27 and TRBJ2-1, with D tentatively TRBD1 or TRBD2 (5 bases each). Germline CDR1 reads MNHEY; CDR2 reads SMNVEV (reference sequence). The CDR3 is 16 residues long. V was trimmed by 5 bases and J by 9 bases, leaving 23 bases between them. CDR3 DNA: TGTGCCAGCAGTCGCAAGGGGACCCCCGATGGGGGTGAGCAGTTCTTC. As protein: CASSRKGTPDGGEQFF.

In its sample, this clonotype ranks as medium-sized (0.01 to 0.1%). The chain employs TRBV5-1 and TRBJ1-1; D is perhaps TRBD1 (5 bases). V was pared by 1 base and J by 0 bases, with 7 bases between. This CDR3 comprises 14 residues. Germline-derived CDR1 and CDR2 are SGHRS and YFSETQ. The CDR3 DNA sequence: TGCGCCAGCAGCTTGAACAGGCTGAACACTGAAGCTTTCTTT. This codes for CASSLNRLNTEAFF.

By proportion, this clonotype is large. The rearrangement joins TRBV5-4 to TRBJ2-7; 8 bases map to TRBD1. Germline loops: CDR1 SGHNT, CDR2 YYREEE (reference sequence). V lost 4 bases, J lost 0 bases, and 3 bases stayed unmatched. The CDR3 sequence is 14 residues long. The CDR3 loop reads CASSPDRVSYEQYF. CDR3 in DNA: TGTGCCAGCAGCCCGGACAGGGTCTCCTACGAGCAGTACTTC.